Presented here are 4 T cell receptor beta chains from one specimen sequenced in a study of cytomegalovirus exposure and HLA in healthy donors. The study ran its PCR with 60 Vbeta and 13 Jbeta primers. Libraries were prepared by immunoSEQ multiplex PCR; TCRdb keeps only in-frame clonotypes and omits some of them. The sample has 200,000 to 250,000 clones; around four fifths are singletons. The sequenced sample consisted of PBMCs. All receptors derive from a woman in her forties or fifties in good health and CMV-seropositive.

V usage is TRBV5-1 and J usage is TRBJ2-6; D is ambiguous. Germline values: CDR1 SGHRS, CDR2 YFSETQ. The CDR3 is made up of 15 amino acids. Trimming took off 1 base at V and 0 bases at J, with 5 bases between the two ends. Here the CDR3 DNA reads TGCGCCAGCAGCTTGTTACTCTCTGGGGCCAACGTCCTGACTTTC. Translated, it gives CASSLLLSGANVLTF.

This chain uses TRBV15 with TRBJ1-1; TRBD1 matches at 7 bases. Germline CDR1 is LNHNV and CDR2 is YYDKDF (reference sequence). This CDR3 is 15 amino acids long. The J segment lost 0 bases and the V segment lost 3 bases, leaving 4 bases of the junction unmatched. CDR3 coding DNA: TGTGCCACCAGCAGGAGGACAGGCATGAACACTGAAGCTTTCTTT. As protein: CATSRRTGMNTEAFF.

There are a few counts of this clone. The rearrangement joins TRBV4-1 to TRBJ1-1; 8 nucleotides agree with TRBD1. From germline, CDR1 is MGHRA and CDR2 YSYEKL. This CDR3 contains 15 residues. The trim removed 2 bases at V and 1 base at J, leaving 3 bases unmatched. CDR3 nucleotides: TGCGCCAGCAGCCAACCAGGGGGCTGGAACACTGAAGCTTTCTTT. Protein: CASSQPGGWNTEAFF.

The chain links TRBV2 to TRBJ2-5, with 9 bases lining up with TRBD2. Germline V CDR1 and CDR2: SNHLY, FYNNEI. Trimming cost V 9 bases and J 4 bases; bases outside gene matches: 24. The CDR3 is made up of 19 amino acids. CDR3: CASSTVRGGAGGGAETQYF. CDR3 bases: TGTGCCAGTAGCACTGTACGCGGGGGCGCGGGGGGGGGCGCAGAGACCCAGTACTTC.